Sequencing of this T cell receptor beta chain was carried out in a study of cytomegalovirus exposure and HLA in healthy donors. It was with 60 Vbeta and 13 Jbeta primers that the PCR ran. TCRdb's copy holds only in-frame clones and misses some; the assay was immunoSEQ multiplex PCR. The data show around 150,000 clones, about 82% seen once. This CDR3 spans 15 amino acids. Germline V gene data show CDR1 as LNHNV and CDR2 as YYDKDF (reference sequence). The V and J ends lost 1 base and 5 bases, in that order; junction bases with no gene match: 4. This clonotype originated in a man aged 25-40 years in good health. Sequenced sample: PBMCs. The gene calls are TRBV15 and TRBJ2-7; 11 positions match TRBD2. The chain's CDR3 is CATSRATSGKNEQYF. The DNA of the CDR3 is TGTGCCACCAGCAGAGCGACTAGCGGGAAAAACGAGCAGTACTTC.